The following is a T cell receptor beta chain sequence with its context. As yet, its antigen is unknown. This entry comes from a study of cytomegalovirus exposure and HLA in healthy donors. PCR used 60 Vbeta primers and 13 Jbeta primers. Method: immunoSEQ multiplex PCR; TCRdb's copy keeps in-frame clones and lacks some. The table has about 200,000 clones, around 80% seen once; the top ten hold about 6.1%. Study-level results: A further, later analysis showed that HLA-associated TCR beta chains (compared with equally common others) were more clonally expanded. Common viral pathogens seemed, in a later analysis, to connect with several of the most significant clusters.

The V gene lost 1 base and the J gene lost 1 base, with 10 bases spanning the gap. Germline lookup yields CDR1 SGHAT and CDR2 FQNNGV. The CDR3 is 16 residues long. Sequencing was carried out using PBMCs. J is TRBJ2-2 and V is TRBV11-2, with D possibly being TRBD2 (6 bases). The TCR was taken from a man aged 35-49 years in good health and CMV-seropositive. DNA of the CDR3: TGTGCCAGCAGCTTAGTTGGCGGGATGAACACCGGGGAGCTGTTTTTT. Protein: CASSLVGGMNTGELFF.